Listed below are T cell receptor beta chains from one sample, sequenced in a study of blood T cell repertoires in COVID-19. Libraries were prepared by immunoSEQ multiplex PCR; TCRdb keeps only in-frame clonotypes and omits some of them. The data show about 130,000 clones, approximately 88% seen once. The source material was peripheral blood. The origin of the receptors is a woman aged 80 or older with acute or convalescent COVID-19. CDR3s include the opening cysteine and the closing phenylalanine or tryptophan. Each record gives: clone size, D gene, J gene, V gene, CDR3 DNA, CDR3 protein. A D gene is named only where the DNA matches it firmly. Expanded clones get a size class; other rows say once, few or many, or leave the size out.

size: .
D: TRBD2
J: TRBJ2-3
V: TRBV4-3
DNA: TGCGCCAGCGGAGGGGCTGGCGGGGGTGATGTTACGCAGTATTTT
CDR3: CASGGAGGGDVTQYF

size: once
D: .
J: TRBJ1-1
V: TRBV6-5
DNA: TGTGCCAGCAGACGGACAGCGAACACTGAAGCTTTCTTT
CDR3: CASRRTANTEAFF

size: .
D: TRBD1
J: TRBJ2-7
V: TRBV9
DNA: TGTGCCAGCAGCGTAGAGGGGACAGGAATCTACGAGCAGTACTTC
CDR3: CASSVEGTGIYEQYF

size: once
D: .
J: TRBJ1-2
V: TRBV5-4
DNA: TGTGCCAGCAGCTTGTACTCGATCAGGAGGGGCTACACCTTC
CDR3: CASSLYSIRRGYTF

size: .
D: .
J: TRBJ2-7
V: TRBV5-1
DNA: TGCGCCAGCAGCCACCCGGACAGCTCCTACGAGCAGTACTTC
CDR3: CASSHPDSSYEQYF

size: .
D: .
J: TRBJ2-7
V: TRBV7-2
DNA: TGTGCCAGCAGCAATACCGGGACATACTTCGAGCAGTACTTC
CDR3: CASSNTGTYFEQYF

size: .
D: .
J: TRBJ1-5
V: TRBV4-1
DNA: TGCGCCAGCAGCCAAGAGGGGGCCAGGGCTTTTAATCAGCCCCAGCATTTT
CDR3: CASSQEGARAFNQPQHF

size: .
D: .
J: TRBJ2-3
V: TRBV12-5
DNA: TGTGCTAGTGGTTCCTATCGCGGGACAGATACGCAGTATTTT
CDR3: CASGSYRGTDTQYF

size: .
D: TRBD2
J: TRBJ2-2
V: TRBV10-1
DNA: TGCGCCAGCAGTGAGGGACTAGCGGGAGGGCCATGGACCGGGGAGCTGTTTTTT
CDR3: CASSEGLAGGPWTGELFF

size: .
D: TRBD2
J: TRBJ2-5
V: TRBV2
DNA: TGTGCCAGCAGTAGGGGGGCGACTAGCGGGGGCTTGGAGACCCAGTACTTC
CDR3: CASSRGATSGGLETQYF

size: .
D: TRBD1
J: TRBJ2-2
V: TRBV5-1
DNA: TGCGCCAGCAGCTTGCCCGGGACAGGGAACACCGGGGAGCTGTTTTTT
CDR3: CASSLPGTGNTGELFF

size: .
D: .
J: TRBJ2-6
V: TRBV30
DNA: TGTGCCTGGAAGAGGCTCTCTGGCGGGGCCAACGTCCTGACTTTC
CDR3: CAWKRLSGGANVLTF

size: .
D: TRBD1
J: TRBJ2-1
V: TRBV3-1/TRBV3-2
DNA: TGTGCCAGCAGCCAAGATGCGAGACAGGGTGTCAATGAGCAGTTCTTC
CDR3: CASSQDARQGVNEQFF

size: .
D: .
J: TRBJ2-5
V: TRBV5-1
DNA: TGCGCCAGCAGCTTGGCTCTGCAGCAAGAGACCCAGTACTTC
CDR3: CASSLALQQETQYF

size: few
D: TRBD2
J: TRBJ2-7
V: TRBV7-2
DNA: TGTGCCAGCAGCGCCGGACCGACTAGCGGGAGCTCCTACGAGCAGTACTTC
CDR3: CASSAGPTSGSSYEQYF

size: .
D: TRBD1
J: TRBJ2-7
V: TRBV7-9
DNA: TGTGCCAGCAGCGCCCGGGACAGGGGGCTGGGCGAGCAGTACTTC
CDR3: CASSARDRGLGEQYF

size: .
D: TRBD2
J: TRBJ2-7
V: TRBV5-4
DNA: TGTGCCAGCAGCTTGGGCGGGAGGGACTCCTACGAGCAGTACTTC
CDR3: CASSLGGRDSYEQYF

size: .
D: .
J: TRBJ1-2
V: TRBV5-1
DNA: TGCGCCAGCAGCCCGGCGAGGGGGAACTATGGCTACACCTTC
CDR3: CASSPARGNYGYTF

size: .
D: .
J: TRBJ2-7
V: TRBV10-3
DNA: TGTGCCATCAGGGACGATCGGGGTGAGCAGTACTTC
CDR3: CAIRDDRGEQYF

size: .
D: TRBD2
J: TRBJ2-3
V: TRBV7-6
DNA: TGTGCCAGCAGCTTATATGGTAGCGGGAGCACAGATACGCAGTATTTT
CDR3: CASSLYGSGSTDTQYF

size: .
D: .
J: TRBJ1-5
V: TRBV6-5
DNA: TGTGCCAGCGTCGTCGAAGGGGGTGGGCAGCCCCAGCATTTT
CDR3: CASVVEGGGQPQHF

size: once
D: TRBD2
J: TRBJ2-3
V: TRBV7-9
DNA: TGTGCCAGCAGCTTGAGAGAGCGGGGGAAAATTTATACGCAGTATTTT
CDR3: CASSLRERGKIYTQYF

size: .
D: TRBD2
J: TRBJ2-1
V: TRBV7-2
DNA: TGTGCCAGCAGCTTAGGATACGGCGGGGGATCCTACAATGAGCAGTTCTTC
CDR3: CASSLGYGGGSYNEQFF

size: .
D: .
J: TRBJ2-3
V: TRBV5-5
DNA: TGTGCCAGCAGCTTGGGGAGACCAGATACGCAGTATTTT
CDR3: CASSLGRPDTQYF

size: .
D: TRBD2
J: TRBJ2-3
V: TRBV7-2
DNA: TGTGCCAGCAGCTTAGGGCCACTAGCGGCCTCCACAGATACGCAGTATTTT
CDR3: CASSLGPLAASTDTQYF

size: few
D: .
J: TRBJ2-1
V: TRBV13
DNA: TGTGCCAGCACCCGCCTCCGACAGGCCCTATACAATGAGCAGTTCTTC
CDR3: CASTRLRQALYNEQFF

size: .
D: TRBD2
J: TRBJ2-7
V: TRBV12-3/TRBV12-4
DNA: TGTGCCAGCAGGACCGGGGGGGTGCGGGAGCAGTACTTC
CDR3: CASRTGGVREQYF

size: few
D: .
J: TRBJ1-2
V: TRBV21-1
DNA: TGTGCCAGCAGCAATCCTCTCGGACAGGCCCTGAATTATGGCTACACCTTC
CDR3: CASSNPLGQALNYGYTF

size: .
D: .
J: TRBJ1-1
V: TRBV2
DNA: TGTGCCAGCAAAAGGGAACAGACGGAGGACACTGAAGCTTTCTTT
CDR3: CASKREQTEDTEAFF

size: .
D: .
J: TRBJ1-5
V: TRBV3-1/TRBV3-2
DNA: TGTGCCAGCAGCCAAGACAGGGGCCATCAGCCCCAGCATTTT
CDR3: CASSQDRGHQPQHF

size: .
D: .
J: TRBJ1-3
V: TRBV19
DNA: TGTGCCAGCTCTCACCAGGGCCGAAACACCATATATTTT
CDR3: CASSHQGRNTIYF

size: .
D: .
J: TRBJ2-1
V: TRBV7-8
DNA: TGTGCCAGCAGCCCCGGTGGAGCGGTGGAACAGTTCTTC
CDR3: CASSPGGAVEQFF

size: .
D: TRBD2
J: TRBJ2-7
V: TRBV5-1
DNA: TGCGCCAGCAGCGCCGGGACTAGCGGGGGTGTCCCGTACTTC
CDR3: CASSAGTSGGVPYF

size: .
D: TRBD1
J: TRBJ1-3
V: TRBV19
DNA: TGTGCCAGTAGTCCGACAGGGGGCTCTGGAAACACCATATATTTT
CDR3: CASSPTGGSGNTIYF

size: .
D: TRBD2
J: TRBJ2-3
V: TRBV4-1
DNA: TGCGCCAGCAGCCAAGAGAGAGGATTCGCGGGAGAGGCAGATACGCAGTATTTT
CDR3: CASSQERGFAGEADTQYF

size: .
D: .
J: TRBJ2-2
V: TRBV9
DNA: TGTGCCAGCAGCCCAACAGGTAGCTCGACCGGGGAGCTGTTTTTT
CDR3: CASSPTGSSTGELFF

size: .
D: .
J: TRBJ1-4
V: TRBV30
DNA: TGTGCCTGGACTGGACAGATAGCTAATGAAAAACTGTTTTTT
CDR3: CAWTGQIANEKLFF

size: few
D: .
J: TRBJ1-5
V: TRBV19
DNA: TGTGCCAGTAGTAGATATGGGGAGAGCAATCAGCCCCAGCATTTT
CDR3: CASSRYGESNQPQHF